This T cell receptor beta chain was observed in a study of blood T cell repertoires in COVID-19. The overall study: Samples came from the United States, Italy and Spain, spanning acute and convalescent COVID-19. Sample material is recorded as cDNA or gDNA derived from T cells, B-cell-depleted T cells, or PBMCs.

TCRdb's table, derived via immunoSEQ multiplex PCR, lists solely in-frame clones and lacks some. The sample shows about 420,000 clones, 80% to 90% of them seen only once. CDR1 is MNHEY, CDR2 SVGAGI, per germline. The CDR3 runs to 16 residues. The junction had 10 bases not matched to a gene; V was cut back by 4 bases and J by 7 bases. Sequencing was performed on peripheral blood. V usage is TRBV6-5 and J usage is TRBJ2-2, with 9 bases fitting TRBD2. The sequence derives from a man younger than 35 with COVID-19, enrolled during active disease. The CDR3 DNA sequence: TGTGCCAGCAGTTTCAGGCGGGGGGGCCGAGACGGGGAGCTGTTTTTT. Protein: CASSFRRGGRDGELFF.